A single sample gave rise to the 15 T cell receptor beta chains below, sequenced in a study of siplizumab effects on memory and regulatory T cells. The repertoire was sequenced with immunoSEQ multiplex PCR; TCRdb's copy has only in-frame clones and lacks some. The repertoire has about 85,000 clones, just under 95% of them found once; the top ten carry about 18%. The sequenced material came from CD8+ T cells sorted from blood. These receptors came from a human donor in good health.

The chain employs TRBV9 and TRBJ2-3; perhaps TRBD1 as D (6 bases). Germline V gene lookup returns CDR1 SGDLS and CDR2 YYNGEE. Between the trimmed V and J ends, which lost 4 bases and 1 base, there was a span of 16 bases. The CDR3 covers 16 residues. The CDR3 reads CASSSRGGDGTDTQYF. In DNA, the CDR3 is TGTGCCAGCAGCAGCCGAGGGGGAGATGGCACAGATACGCAGTATTTT. Filled out from reference TRBV9 and TRBJ2-3, the complete variable domain reads DSGVTQTPKHLITATGQRVTLRCSPRSGDLSVYWYQQSLDQGLQFLIQYYNGEERAKGNILERFSAQQFPDLHSELNLSSLELGDSALYFCASSSRGGDGTDTQYFGPGTRLTVL.

This clone was seen a single time. This rearrangement joins TRBV2 to TRBJ2-3; 8 bases fit TRBD2. Germline V gives CDR1 SNHLY, CDR2 FYNNEI. This CDR3 contains 16 residues. V lost 2 bases, J lost 8 bases, and 12 bases stayed unmatched. The CDR3: CASSEKALAERSTQYF. For the CDR3, the DNA is TGTGCCAGCAGTGAAAAAGCACTAGCGGAGAGGAGTACGCAGTATTTT.

The chain uses TRBV30 and TRBJ2-7, with 9 nucleotides matching TRBD2. CDR1 is GTSNPN and CDR2 is SVGIG in the germline V gene (reference sequence). Trimming removed 1 base from V and 3 bases from J; junction bases left unmatched: 7. The CDR3 length is 15 residues. The CDR3: CAWSEAGGPHYEQYF. The CDR3 DNA reads as TGTGCCTGGAGTGAGGCGGGAGGGCCTCACTACGAGCAGTACTTC.

The rearrangement uses TRBV4-1 and TRBJ2-7, with 7 positions matching TRBD2. The CDR3 is made up of 15 amino acids. Trimming at V came to 3 bases and at J to 1 base, leaving 6 bases not matched to a gene. Germline CDR1 is MGHRA and CDR2 is YSYEKL. The CDR3 protein is CASSHDASGSYEQYF. As DNA, the CDR3 is TGCGCCAGCAGCCACGACGCTAGCGGTTCCTACGAGCAGTACTTC.

J is TRBJ2-3 and V is TRBV13; TRBD2 agrees at 13 bases. This CDR3 contains 17 residues. V was clipped by 4 bases and J by 2 bases; unmatched bases: 6. Germline V gene sequence: CDR1 PRHDT, CDR2 FYEKMQ (reference sequence). CDR3 sequence reads: CASSSTSGRGTTDTQYF. The CDR3 nucleotides are TGTGCCAGCAGCTCCACTAGCGGGAGGGGGACCACAGATACGCAGTATTTT.

The chain uses TRBV5-6 and TRBJ2-5; TRBD2 might be the D (7 bases). Germline loops: CDR1 SGHDT, CDR2 YYEEEE. Trimming took off 4 bases at V and 6 bases at J, with 16 bases between the two ends. The CDR3 runs to 14 residues. CDR3 DNA: TGTGCCAGCAGCCCCGGGGGCGGGAGAAAGACCCAGTACTTC. Its protein is CASSPGGGRKTQYF.

This clone was detected once. The chain couples TRBV5-1 to TRBJ2-7; 11 bases agree with TRBD2. Unmatched junction bases numbered 3, after V lost 0 bases and J lost 7 bases. Germline V lookup: CDR1 SGHRS, CDR2 YFSETQ. There are 14 residues in the CDR3. The DNA of the CDR3 is TGCGCCAGCAGCTTGGGGGGACTAGCGGATGAGCAGTACTTC. Amino acid sequence: CASSLGGLADEQYF.

The rearrangement uses TRBV5-5 and TRBJ1-5; perhaps TRBD1 as D (6 bases). In germline, CDR1 is SGHKS, CDR2 YYEKEE (reference sequence). V dropped 1 base and J dropped 10 bases, with 15 bases sitting between them. This CDR3 is 14 amino acids long. The CDR3 loop reads CASSLLQGLEPQHF. The CDR3 DNA reads TGTGCCAGCAGCTTGCTACAGGGACTGGAACCCCAGCATTTT.

The CDR3 loop reads CASSYSGAYEQYF. The CDR3 DNA follows: TGTGCCAGCTCCTATAGCGGAGCCTACGAGCAGTACTTC. The chain has TRBV6-6 and TRBJ2-7; maybe TRBD2 (6 bases). The V end lost 8 bases, the J end lost 2 bases, and 13 bases lay between the germline ends. CDR1 and CDR2 (germline): MNHNY, SVGAGI (reference sequence). This CDR3 spans 13 amino acids.

The chain joins TRBV10-1 to TRBJ2-4; 14 nucleotides align to TRBD2. V was clipped by 3 bases and J by 2 bases; unmatched bases: 9. CDR1 is WNHNN and CDR2 is SYGVQD in the germline V gene (reference sequence). The CDR3 runs 19 residues. This CDR3 is CASSDPGLAGVETKNIQYF. CDR3 DNA: TGCGCCAGCAGTGATCCGGGACTAGCGGGAGTGGAAACCAAAAACATTCAGTACTTC.

The rearrangement links TRBV18 to TRBJ2-5, with D perhaps TRBD1 or TRBD2 (6 bases each). The V and J ends lost 6 bases and 4 bases respectively, with 21 bases between them. CDR3 length equals 16 residues. Germline V CDR1 and CDR2: KGHSH, LQKENI. This CDR3 reads CASSNLGSEGGETQYF. The CDR3 DNA follows: TGTGCCAGCTCCAACCTCGGAAGCGAGGGGGGAGAGACCCAGTACTTC.

The chain is built from TRBV5-6 and TRBJ2-1; D is ambiguous. Germline lookup yields CDR1 SGHDT and CDR2 YYEEEE. Trimming removed 3 bases at V and 7 bases at J, with 11 bases between. This CDR3 is 13 amino acids long. The CDR3 sequence: CASSYTTGNEQFF. CDR3 sequence (DNA): TGTGCCAGCAGCTACACCACTGGGAATGAGCAGTTCTTC.

The genes are TRBV7-9 and TRBJ2-7; no definite D call. V dropped 5 bases and J dropped 6 bases, with 14 bases sitting between them. The germline V gene encodes CDR1 SEHNR and CDR2 FQNEAQ (reference sequence). The CDR3 consists of 13 residues. CDR3 region: CASSGDASGEQYF. The DNA of the CDR3 is TGTGCCAGCAGCGGCGATGCCTCGGGCGAGCAGTACTTC.

This chain uses TRBV6-5 with TRBJ2-7; 7 bases are shared with TRBD1. Germline V gene sequence: CDR1 MNHEY, CDR2 SVGAGI. V dropped 4 bases and J dropped 3; count of bases not matched to a gene: 0. The CDR3 runs 12 residues. CDR3 amino acids: CASSWTGYEQYF. Here the CDR3 DNA reads TGTGCCAGCAGTTGGACAGGCTACGAGCAGTACTTC.

The genes are TRBV9 and TRBJ2-5; TRBD2 matches 8 bases. With 4 bases clipped from V and 2 bases from J, the junction kept 7 bases outside the gene matches. Germline V gene data show CDR1 as SGDLS and CDR2 as YYNGEE. The CDR3 has 15 amino acids. CDR3 DNA sequence: TGTGCCAGCAGCCCGAGAGCGGGAGTGCAAGAGACCCAGTACTTC. It yields the protein CASSPRAGVQETQYF.